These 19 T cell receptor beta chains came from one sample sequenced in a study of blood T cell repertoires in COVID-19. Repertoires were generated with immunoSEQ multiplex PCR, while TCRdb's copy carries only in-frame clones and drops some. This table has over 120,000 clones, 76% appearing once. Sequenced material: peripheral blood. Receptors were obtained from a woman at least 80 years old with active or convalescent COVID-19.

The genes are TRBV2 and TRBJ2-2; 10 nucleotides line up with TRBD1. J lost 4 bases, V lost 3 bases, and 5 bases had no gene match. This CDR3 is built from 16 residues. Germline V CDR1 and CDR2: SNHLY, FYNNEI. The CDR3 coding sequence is TGTGCCAGCAGTGAGGGACAGGGGAGATTCACCGGGGAGCTGTTTTTT. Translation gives CASSEGQGRFTGELFF.

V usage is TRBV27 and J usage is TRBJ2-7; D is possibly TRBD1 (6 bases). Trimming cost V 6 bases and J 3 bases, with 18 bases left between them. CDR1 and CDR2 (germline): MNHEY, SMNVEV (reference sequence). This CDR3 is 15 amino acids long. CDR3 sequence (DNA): TGTGCCAGCAGCCCCACAGGGACCCAATACTACGAGCAGTACTTC. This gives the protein CASSPTGTQYYEQYF.

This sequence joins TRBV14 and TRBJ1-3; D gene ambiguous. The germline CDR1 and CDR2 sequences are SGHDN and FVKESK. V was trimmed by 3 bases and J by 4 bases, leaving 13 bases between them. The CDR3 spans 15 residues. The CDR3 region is CASSHNGPGGNTIYF. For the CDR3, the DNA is TGTGCCAGCAGCCATAACGGCCCGGGGGGAAACACCATATATTTT.

In DNA form, the CDR3 reads TGTGCCAGCAGCCCAGATCTGGTCCCCAATGAGCAGTTCTTC. It encodes CASSPDLVPNEQFF. The chain couples TRBV7-2 to TRBJ2-1; no definite D call. V lost 5 bases, J lost 6 bases, and 14 bases lay in between. Germline V gene lookup returns CDR1 SGHTA and CDR2 FQGNSA. This CDR3 has 14 residues.

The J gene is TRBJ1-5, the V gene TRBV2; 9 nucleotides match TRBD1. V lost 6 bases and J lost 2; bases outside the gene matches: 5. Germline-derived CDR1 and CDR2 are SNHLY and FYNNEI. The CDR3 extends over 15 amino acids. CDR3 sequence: CASSTGGAGNQPQHF. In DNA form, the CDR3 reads TGTGCCAGCAGCACAGGGGGCGCGGGCAATCAGCCCCAGCATTTT.

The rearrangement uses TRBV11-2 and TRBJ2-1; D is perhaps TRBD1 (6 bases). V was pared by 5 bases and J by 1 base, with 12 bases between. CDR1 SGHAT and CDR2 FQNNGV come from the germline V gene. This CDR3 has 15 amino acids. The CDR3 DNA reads TGTGCCAGCAGCCCCCGACAGGTGTCCTACAATGAGCAGTTCTTC. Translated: CASSPRQVSYNEQFF.

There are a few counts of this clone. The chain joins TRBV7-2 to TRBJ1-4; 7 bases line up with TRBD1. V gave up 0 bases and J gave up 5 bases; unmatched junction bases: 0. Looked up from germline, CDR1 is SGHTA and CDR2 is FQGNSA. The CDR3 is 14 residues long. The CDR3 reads CASSLAGQNEKLFF. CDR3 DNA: TGTGCCAGCAGCTTAGCGGGACAGAATGAAAAACTGTTTTTT.

The CDR3 nucleotides read TGTGCCTGGAGGCGACTACAGAACACTGAAGCTTTCTTT. It codes for CAWRRLQNTEAFF. The chain joins TRBV30 to TRBJ1-1; no reliable D call. From germline, CDR1 is GTSNPN and CDR2 SVGIG (reference sequence). The CDR3 sequence is 13 residues long. Trimming removed 3 bases at V and 1 base at J, with 9 bases between.

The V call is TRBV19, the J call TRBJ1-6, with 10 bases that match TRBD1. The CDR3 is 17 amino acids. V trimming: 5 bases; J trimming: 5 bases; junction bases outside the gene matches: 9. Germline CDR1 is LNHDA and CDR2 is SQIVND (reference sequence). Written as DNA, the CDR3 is TGTGCCAGTAGTCCGAGAGGGACAGGGGTTGATAATTCACCCCTCCACTTT. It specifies CASSPRGTGVDNSPLHF. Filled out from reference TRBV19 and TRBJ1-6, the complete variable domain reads DGGITQSPKYLFRKEGQNVTLSCEQNLNHDAMYWYRQDPGQGLRLIYYSQIVNDFQKGDIAEGYSVSREKKESFPLTVTSAQKNPTAFYLCASSPRGTGVDNSPLHFGNGTRLTVT.

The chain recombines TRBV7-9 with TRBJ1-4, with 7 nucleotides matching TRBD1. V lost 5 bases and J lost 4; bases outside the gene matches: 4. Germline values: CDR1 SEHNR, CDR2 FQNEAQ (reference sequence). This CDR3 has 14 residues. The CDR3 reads CASSQQGINEKLFF. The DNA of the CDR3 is TGTGCCAGCAGCCAACAGGGGATTAATGAAAAACTGTTTTTT.

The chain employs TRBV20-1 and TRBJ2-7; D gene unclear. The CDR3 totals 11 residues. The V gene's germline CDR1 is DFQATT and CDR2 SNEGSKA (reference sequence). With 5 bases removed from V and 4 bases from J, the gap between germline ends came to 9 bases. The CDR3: CSAAGQYEQYF. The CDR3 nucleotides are TGCAGTGCTGCAGGTCAATACGAGCAGTACTTC.

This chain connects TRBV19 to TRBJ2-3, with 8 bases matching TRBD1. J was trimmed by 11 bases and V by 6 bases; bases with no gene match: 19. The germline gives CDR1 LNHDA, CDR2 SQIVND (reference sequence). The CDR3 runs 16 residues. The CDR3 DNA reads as TGTGCCAGTAGCGGGAAAGGACAGGGCCTTCGGAGTGGGCAGTATTTT. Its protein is CASSGKGQGLRSGQYF.

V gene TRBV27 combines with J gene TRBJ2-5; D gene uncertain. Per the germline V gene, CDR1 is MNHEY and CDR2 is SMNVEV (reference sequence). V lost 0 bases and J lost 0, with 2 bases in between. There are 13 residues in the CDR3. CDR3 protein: CASSLSNQETQYF. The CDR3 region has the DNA TGTGCCAGCAGTTTATCTAACCAAGAGACCCAGTACTTC.

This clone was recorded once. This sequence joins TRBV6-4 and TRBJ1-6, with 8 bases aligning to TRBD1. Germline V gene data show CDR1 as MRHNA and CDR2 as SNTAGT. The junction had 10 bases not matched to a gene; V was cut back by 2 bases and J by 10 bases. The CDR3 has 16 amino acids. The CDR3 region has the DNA TGTGCCAGCAGTGACAGTCGACAGGGGTTTGGCTCACCCCTCCACTTT. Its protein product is CASSDSRQGFGSPLHF.

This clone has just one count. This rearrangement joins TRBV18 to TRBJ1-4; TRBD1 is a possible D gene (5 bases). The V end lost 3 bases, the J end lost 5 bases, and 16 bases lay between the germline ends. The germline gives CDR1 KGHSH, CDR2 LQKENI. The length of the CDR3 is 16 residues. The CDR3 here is CASSPGGAGRNEKLFF. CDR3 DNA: TGTGCCAGCTCACCGGGAGGGGCCGGTCGGAATGAAAAACTGTTTTTT. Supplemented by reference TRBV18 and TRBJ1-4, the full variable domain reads NAGVMQNPRHLVRRRGQEARLRCSPMKGHSHVYWYRQLPEEGLKFMVYLQKENIIDESGMPKERFSAEFPKEGPSILRIQQVVRGDSAAYFCASSPGGAGRNEKLFFGSGTQLSVL.

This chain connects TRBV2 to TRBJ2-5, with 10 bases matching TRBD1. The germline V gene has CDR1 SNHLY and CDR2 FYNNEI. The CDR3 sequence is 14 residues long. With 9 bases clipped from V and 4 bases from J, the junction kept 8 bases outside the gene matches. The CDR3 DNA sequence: TGTGCCAGTCTCCGGGACAGGGGAGGAGAGACCCAGTACTTC. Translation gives CASLRDRGGETQYF.

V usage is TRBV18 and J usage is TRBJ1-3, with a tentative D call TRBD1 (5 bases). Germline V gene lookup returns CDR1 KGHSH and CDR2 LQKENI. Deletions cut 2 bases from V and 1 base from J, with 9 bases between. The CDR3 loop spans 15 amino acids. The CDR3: CASSPRGKSGNTIYF. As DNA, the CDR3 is TGTGCCAGCTCACCAAGGGGCAAGTCTGGAAACACCATATATTTT.

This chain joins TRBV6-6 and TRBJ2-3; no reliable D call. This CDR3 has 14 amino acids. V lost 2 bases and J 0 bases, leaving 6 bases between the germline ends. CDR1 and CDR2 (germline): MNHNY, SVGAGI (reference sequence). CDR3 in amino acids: CASSYQSSTDTQYF. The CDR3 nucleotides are TGTGCCAGCAGTTACCAGTCTAGCACAGATACGCAGTATTTT.

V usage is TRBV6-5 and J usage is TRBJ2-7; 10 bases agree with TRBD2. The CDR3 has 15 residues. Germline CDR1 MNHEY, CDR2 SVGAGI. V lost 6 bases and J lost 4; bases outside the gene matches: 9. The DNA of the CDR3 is TGTGCCAGCAGCCCCAAGCGGGGGGGGGTTTACGAGCAGTACTTC. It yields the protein CASSPKRGGVYEQYF.